Each of the 7 T cell receptor beta chains below was sequenced from the same sample in a study of long-term antiretroviral therapy in people with HIV. Samples were assayed with immunoSEQ v3.0 at survey level. Clones were read by immunoSEQ multiplex PCR, and TCRdb kept only the in-frame ones, dropping some. The table includes about 19,000 clones, roughly 90% detected once. The sequences come from unsorted PBMCs, collected 2.1 years after starting antiretroviral therapy. The receptors shown here come from a man between 18 and 29 years old with HIV.

V and J are TRBV5-5 and TRBJ2-5; TRBD1 or TRBD2 may be the D gene (6 bases each). CDR1 SGHKS and CDR2 YYEKEE come from the germline V gene (reference sequence). Between the trimmed V and J ends, which lost 1 base and 2 bases, there was a span of 18 bases. CDR3 length equals 17 residues. The CDR3 here is CASSLSQGGLLQETQYF. CDR3 sequence (DNA): TGTGCCAGCAGCTTGAGTCAAGGGGGGCTGCTACAAGAGACCCAGTACTTC.

The chain links TRBV19 to TRBJ2-1; D perhaps matches TRBD2 (9 bases). Germline assignment: CDR1 LNHDA and CDR2 SQIVND (reference sequence). This CDR3 contains 14 residues. V lost 6 bases, J lost 11 bases, and 20 bases lay in between. CDR3 bases: TGTGCCAGTAGCTCCCAGGGGGCTAGCGGGAAGCAGTTCTTC. Translated, it gives CASSSQGASGKQFF.

V usage is TRBV5-1 and J usage is TRBJ2-5; the D gene could be TRBD1 or TRBD2 (5 bases each). Germline CDR1 reads SGHRS; CDR2 reads YFSETQ. V was trimmed by 3 bases and J by 1 base, leaving 10 bases between them. The CDR3 is 14 residues long. CDR3 nucleotides: TGCGCCAGCAGCTGGGACGGGGTCCAAGAGACCCAGTACTTC. It encodes CASSWDGVQETQYF.

The genes are TRBV10-3 and TRBJ2-7; 7 positions agree with TRBD2. This CDR3 contains 12 residues. Germline V gene data show CDR1 as ENHRY and CDR2 as SYGVKD. V gave up 6 bases and J gave up 3 bases; unmatched junction bases: 2. CDR3 in DNA: TGTGCCATCAGCGCGGGAGTCTACGAGCAGTACTTC. It encodes CAISAGVYEQYF.

This clone occurred once. The gene calls are TRBV5-6 and TRBJ1-1; D is perhaps TRBD1 (5 bases). Trimming left V 1 base short and J 0 bases short, with 13 bases between. Germline loops: CDR1 SGHDT, CDR2 YYEEEE. This CDR3 comprises 16 residues. DNA of the CDR3: TGTGCCAGCAGCTTGCCCGGGGGGGGGATGAACACTGAAGCTTTCTTT. Protein product: CASSLPGGGMNTEAFF.

V and J are TRBV11-2 and TRBJ2-7; D unresolved. Germline assignment: CDR1 SGHAT and CDR2 FQNNGV. V was pared by 1 base and J by 3 bases, with 16 bases between. The CDR3 sequence is 16 residues long. Written as DNA, the CDR3 is TGTGCCAGCAGCTTAGTTTCGGTCGGCCCCCTCTACGAGCAGTACTTC. It encodes CASSLVSVGPLYEQYF.

This clone was observed once. The J gene is TRBJ2-7, the V gene TRBV6-5, with 7 bases matching TRBD1. Germline loops: CDR1 MNHEY, CDR2 SVGAGI. Losses at the gene ends were 9 bases for V and 5 bases for J; bases not matched to a gene: 10. The length of the CDR3 is 13 residues. In DNA form, the CDR3 reads TGTGCCAGTCAAGGGGGCGCGGATCACGAGCAGTACTTC. This gives the protein CASQGGADHEQYF.